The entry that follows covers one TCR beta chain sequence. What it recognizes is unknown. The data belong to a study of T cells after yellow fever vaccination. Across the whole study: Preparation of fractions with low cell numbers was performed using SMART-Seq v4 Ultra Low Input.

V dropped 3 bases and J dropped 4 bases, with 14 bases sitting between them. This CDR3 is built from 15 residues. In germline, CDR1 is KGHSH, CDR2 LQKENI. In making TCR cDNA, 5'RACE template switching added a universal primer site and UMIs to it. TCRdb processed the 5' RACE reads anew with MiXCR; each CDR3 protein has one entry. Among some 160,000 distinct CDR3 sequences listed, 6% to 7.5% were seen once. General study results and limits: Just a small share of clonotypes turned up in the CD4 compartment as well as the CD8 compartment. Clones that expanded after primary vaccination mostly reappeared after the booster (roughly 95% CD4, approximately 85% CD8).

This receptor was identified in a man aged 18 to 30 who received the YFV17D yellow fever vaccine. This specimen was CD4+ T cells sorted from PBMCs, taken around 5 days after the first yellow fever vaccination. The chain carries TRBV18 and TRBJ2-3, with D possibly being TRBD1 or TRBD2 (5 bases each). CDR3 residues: CASSPITGRADTQYF. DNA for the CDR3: TGTGCCAGCTCACCGATAACGGGGCGCGCAGATACGCAGTATTTT.